The entry below describes one T cell receptor (beta chain). During active infection, Seattle patients enrolled and were then monitored through disease. This entry comes from a study of blood T cell repertoires in COVID-19. Study information: The samples span acute and convalescent COVID-19 from the United States, Italy and Spain. PBMCs, B-cell-depleted T cells, or T cells were the source of the cDNA or gDNA that made up the material.

Original processing methods: The assay estimated nucleated cells by amplifying reference gene primers. This table comes from immunoSEQ multiplex PCR, and its TCRdb copy is limited to in-frame clones, with some not included. That table gives V, J and clone size, and the DNA gave D and trimming. The table records 200,000 to 300,000 clones, 75% to 95% of them present only once. The CDR3 extends over 14 amino acids. The germline V gene encodes CDR1 LNHDA and CDR2 SQIVND (reference sequence). Trimming removed 7 bases from V and 2 bases from J; junction bases left unmatched: 5. The J gene is TRBJ2-1, the V gene TRBV19; 7 nucleotides line up with TRBD1. The sequenced sample was peripheral blood. This clonotype was obtained from a person under 30 with COVID-19, enrolled during active disease. The DNA of the CDR3 is TGTGCCAGTAACTCTCAGGGGGCCTACAATGAGCAGTTCTTC. It yields the protein CASNSQGAYNEQFF.